Given below is one TCR beta chain in context. This specimen comes from a study of Ad26.COV2.S vaccination and SARS-CoV-2 variants. Sequencing used immunoSEQ multiplex PCR; TCRdb keeps in-frame clones, though not all of them. This table holds about half a million clones, 70% to 90% found once. This CDR3 spans 13 amino acids. The germline CDR1 and CDR2 sequences are MNHEY and SMNVEV (reference sequence). Trimming stripped 2 bases from V and 10 bases from J, with 13 bases between. Treatment here: around 19 received Ad26.COV2.S at low or high dose, single or two shots; 5 received placebo; per-sample allocation not given. Specimens were obtained on day 63 following the first vaccine or placebo injection.

The origin of this receptor is a person aged 18-60 years who received the Ad26.COV2.S COVID-19 vaccine or a placebo. The source material was peripheral blood, sampled in a trial of Ad26.COV2.S vaccine versus placebo. The chain joins TRBV27 to TRBJ2-3; D might be TRBD2 (6 bases). CDR3 amino acids: CASSLGPGVAQYF. The DNA for the CDR3 is TGTGCCAGCAGTTTAGGCCCGGGGGTTGCGCAGTATTTT.